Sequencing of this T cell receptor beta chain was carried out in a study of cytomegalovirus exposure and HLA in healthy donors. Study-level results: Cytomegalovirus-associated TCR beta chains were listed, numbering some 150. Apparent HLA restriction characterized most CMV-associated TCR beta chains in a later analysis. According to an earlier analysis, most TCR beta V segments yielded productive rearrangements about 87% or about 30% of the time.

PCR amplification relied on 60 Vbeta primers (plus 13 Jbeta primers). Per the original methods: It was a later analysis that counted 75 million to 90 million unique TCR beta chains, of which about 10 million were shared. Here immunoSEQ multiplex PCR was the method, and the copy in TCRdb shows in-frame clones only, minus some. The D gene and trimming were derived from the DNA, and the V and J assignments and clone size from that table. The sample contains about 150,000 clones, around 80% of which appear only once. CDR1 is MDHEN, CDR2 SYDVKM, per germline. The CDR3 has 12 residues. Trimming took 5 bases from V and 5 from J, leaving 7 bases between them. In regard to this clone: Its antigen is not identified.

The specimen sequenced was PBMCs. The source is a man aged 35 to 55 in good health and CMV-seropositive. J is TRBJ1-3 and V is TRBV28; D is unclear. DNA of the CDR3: TGTGCCAGCAGTAGTGAGAGAAACACCATATATTTT. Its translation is CASSSERNTIYF. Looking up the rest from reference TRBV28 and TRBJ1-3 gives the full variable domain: DVKVTQSSRYLVKRTGEKVFLECVQDMDHENMFWYRQDPGLGLRLIYFSYDVKMKEKGDIPEGYSVSREKKERFSLILESASTNQTSMYLCASSSERNTIYFGEGSWLTVV.